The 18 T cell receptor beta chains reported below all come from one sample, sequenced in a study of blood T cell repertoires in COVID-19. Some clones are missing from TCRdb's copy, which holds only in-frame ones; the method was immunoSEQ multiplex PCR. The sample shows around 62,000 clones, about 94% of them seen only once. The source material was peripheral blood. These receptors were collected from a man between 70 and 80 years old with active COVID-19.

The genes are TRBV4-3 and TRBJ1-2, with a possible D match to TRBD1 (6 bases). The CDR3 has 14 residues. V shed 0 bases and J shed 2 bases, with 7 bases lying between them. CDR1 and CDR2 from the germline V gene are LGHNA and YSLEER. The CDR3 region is CASSQDRGNYGYTF. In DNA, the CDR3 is TGCGCCAGCAGCCAAGACAGGGGAAACTATGGCTACACCTTC.

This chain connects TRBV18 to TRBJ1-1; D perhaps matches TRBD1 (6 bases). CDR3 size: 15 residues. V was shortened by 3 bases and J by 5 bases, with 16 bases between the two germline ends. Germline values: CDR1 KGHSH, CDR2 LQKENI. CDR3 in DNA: TGTGCCAGCTCACCGGAAGTACAGGGTTTAACTGAAGCTTTCTTT. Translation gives CASSPEVQGLTEAFF.

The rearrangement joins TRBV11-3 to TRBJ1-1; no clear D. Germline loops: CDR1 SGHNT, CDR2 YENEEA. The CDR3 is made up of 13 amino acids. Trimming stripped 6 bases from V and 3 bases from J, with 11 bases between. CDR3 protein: CASSPNMDTEAFF. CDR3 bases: TGTGCCAGCAGTCCGAACATGGACACTGAAGCTTTCTTT.

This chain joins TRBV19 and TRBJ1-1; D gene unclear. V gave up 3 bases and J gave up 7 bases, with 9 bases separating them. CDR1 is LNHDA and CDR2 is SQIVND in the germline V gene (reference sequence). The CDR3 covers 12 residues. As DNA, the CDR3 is TGTGCCAGTAGTATTTTAAGAGGTGAAGCTTTCTTT. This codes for CASSILRGEAFF.

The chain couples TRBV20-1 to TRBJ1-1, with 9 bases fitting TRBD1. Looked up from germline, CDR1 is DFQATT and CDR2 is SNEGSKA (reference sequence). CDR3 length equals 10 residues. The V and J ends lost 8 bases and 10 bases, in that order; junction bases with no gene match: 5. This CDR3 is CSYLDRGAFF. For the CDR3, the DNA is TGCAGTTATCTGGACAGGGGAGCTTTCTTT.

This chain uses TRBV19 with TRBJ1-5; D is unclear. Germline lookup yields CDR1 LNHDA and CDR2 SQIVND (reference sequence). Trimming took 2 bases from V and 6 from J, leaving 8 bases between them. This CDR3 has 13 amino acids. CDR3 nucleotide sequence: TGTGCCAGTAGTATATCGGGGATTCAGCCCCAGCATTTT. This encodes CASSISGIQPQHF.

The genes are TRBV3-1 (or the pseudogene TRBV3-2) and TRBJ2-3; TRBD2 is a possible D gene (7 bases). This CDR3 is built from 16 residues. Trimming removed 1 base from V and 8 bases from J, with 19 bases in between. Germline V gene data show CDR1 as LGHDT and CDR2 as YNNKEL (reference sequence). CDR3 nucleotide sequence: TGTGCCAGCAGCCAAGTGACGGGGGGCCTGGAAGCTACGCAGTATTTT. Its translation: CASSQVTGGLEATQYF.

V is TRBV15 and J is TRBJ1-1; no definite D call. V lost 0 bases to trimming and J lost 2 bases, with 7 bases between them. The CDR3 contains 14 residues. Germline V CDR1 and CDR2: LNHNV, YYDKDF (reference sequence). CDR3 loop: CATSRDVVNTEAFF. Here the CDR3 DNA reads TGTGCCACCAGCAGAGATGTAGTTAACACTGAAGCTTTCTTT.

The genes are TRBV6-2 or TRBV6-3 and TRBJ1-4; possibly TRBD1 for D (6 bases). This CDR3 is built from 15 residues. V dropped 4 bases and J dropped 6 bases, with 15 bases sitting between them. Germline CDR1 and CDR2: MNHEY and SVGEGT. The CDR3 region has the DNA TGTGCCAGCAGTTCCGGGACAAACTTCCATGAAAAACTGTTTTTT. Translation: CASSSGTNFHEKLFF.

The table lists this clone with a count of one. The CDR3 is CSARRAGEQFF. The CDR3 DNA reads as TGCAGTGCCCGAAGGGCGGGTGAGCAGTTCTTC. The chain recombines TRBV20-1 with TRBJ2-1; the D gene is possibly TRBD2 (5 bases). The ends were cut back, 6 bases at V and 9 bases at J, with 12 bases in the middle. The germline CDR1 and CDR2 sequences are DFQATT and SNEGSKA (reference sequence). The CDR3 length is 11 residues.

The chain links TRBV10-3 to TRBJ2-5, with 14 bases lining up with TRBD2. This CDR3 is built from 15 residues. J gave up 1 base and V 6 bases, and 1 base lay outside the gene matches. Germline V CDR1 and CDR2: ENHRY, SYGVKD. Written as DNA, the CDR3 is TGTGCCATCAGCGGACTAGCGGGGGGCCAAGAGACCCAGTACTTC. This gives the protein CAISGLAGGQETQYF.

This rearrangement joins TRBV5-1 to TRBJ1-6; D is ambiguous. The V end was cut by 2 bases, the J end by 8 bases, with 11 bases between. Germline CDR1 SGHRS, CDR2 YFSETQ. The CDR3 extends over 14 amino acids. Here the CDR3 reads CASSFEGGYSPLHF. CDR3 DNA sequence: TGCGCCAGCAGCTTTGAAGGAGGTTATTCACCCCTCCACTTT.

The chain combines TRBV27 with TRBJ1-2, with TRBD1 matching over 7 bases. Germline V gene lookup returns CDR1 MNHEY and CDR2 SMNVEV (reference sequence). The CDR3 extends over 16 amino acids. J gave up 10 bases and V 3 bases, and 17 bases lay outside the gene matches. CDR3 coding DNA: TGTGCCAGCAGTTTGGCCCTGGGGTCCCAGGGGGGAGACTACACCTTC. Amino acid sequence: CASSLALGSQGGDYTF.

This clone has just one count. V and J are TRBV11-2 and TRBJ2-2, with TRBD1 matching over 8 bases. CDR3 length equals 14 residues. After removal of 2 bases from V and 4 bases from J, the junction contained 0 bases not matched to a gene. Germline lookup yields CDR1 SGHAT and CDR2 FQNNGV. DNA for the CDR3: TGTGCCAGCAGCTTAACAGGGGGCACCGGGGAGCTGTTTTTT. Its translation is CASSLTGGTGELFF.

The CDR3 sequence: CASSLAGRGGTDTQYF. Here the CDR3 DNA reads TGTGCCAGCAGCTTGGCCGGGCGGGGGGGCACAGATACGCAGTATTTT. The chain has TRBV5-4 and TRBJ2-3, with 8 positions matching TRBD2. J was trimmed by 1 base and V by 0 bases; bases with no gene match: 4. CDR1 is SGHNT and CDR2 is YYREEE in the germline V gene (reference sequence). CDR3 length equals 16 residues.

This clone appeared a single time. CDR3 nucleotides: TGTGCCAGCTCACAAACCGGGGCCCAGTACTTC. Residues: CASSQTGAQYF. The V and J genes are TRBV18 and TRBJ2-5; D possibly corresponds to TRBD2 (5 bases). V lost 4 bases and J lost 9, with 9 bases in between. CDR1 is KGHSH, CDR2 LQKENI, per germline. The CDR3 spans 11 residues.

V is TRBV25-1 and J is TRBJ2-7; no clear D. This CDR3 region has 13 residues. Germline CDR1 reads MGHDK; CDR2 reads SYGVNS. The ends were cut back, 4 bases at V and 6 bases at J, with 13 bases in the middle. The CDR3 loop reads CASSAERKLEQYF. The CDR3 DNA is TGTGCCAGCAGTGCGGAGAGGAAACTCGAGCAGTACTTC.

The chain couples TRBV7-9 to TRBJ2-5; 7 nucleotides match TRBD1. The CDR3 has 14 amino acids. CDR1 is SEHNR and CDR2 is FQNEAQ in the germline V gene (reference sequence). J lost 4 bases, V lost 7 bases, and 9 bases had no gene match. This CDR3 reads CASNAQGWGETQYF. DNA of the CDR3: TGTGCCAGCAATGCACAGGGGTGGGGAGAGACCCAGTACTTC.